The 5 T cell receptor beta chains reported below all come from one sample, sequenced in a study of Ad26.COV2.S vaccination and SARS-CoV-2 variants. Specified treatment: roughly 18 received Ad26.COV2.S at low or high dose, single or two shots; about five received placebo; per-sample allocation not given. Repertoires come from day 63 after the first vaccine or placebo injection. The assay was immunoSEQ multiplex PCR, and TCRdb's table has in-frame clones only and misses some. Of about 400,000 clones listed, 89% are singletons. This specimen was peripheral blood, taken in a trial of Ad26.COV2.S vaccine versus placebo. Receptors were obtained from a person aged 18 to 65 who received the Ad26.COV2.S COVID-19 vaccine or a placebo.

The rearrangement links TRBV6-4 to TRBJ2-1; 13 positions match TRBD2. The CDR3 runs 18 residues. The V gene's germline CDR1 is MRHNA and CDR2 SNTAGT. V was clipped by 6 bases and J by 9 bases; unmatched bases: 17. The DNA for the CDR3 is TGTGCCAGCAGCCGGACAGGATCCGGACTAGCGGGAGTTGTTGAGCAGTTCTTC. It encodes CASSRTGSGLAGVVEQFF.

This clone appeared once. This sequence joins TRBV6-1 and TRBJ1-6, with TRBD1 as a possible D gene (6 bases). From germline, CDR1 is MNHNS and CDR2 SASEGT. V shed 1 base and J shed 4 bases, with 14 bases lying between them. The CDR3 is 17 residues long. The CDR3 nucleotides are TGTGCCAGCAGTGAAGTCCGGGGGGCGCTTTATAATTCACCCCTCCACTTT. Protein sequence: CASSEVRGALYNSPLHF.

The rearrangement links TRBV5-6 to TRBJ2-7; no definite D call. Germline loops: CDR1 SGHDT, CDR2 YYEEEE. The V end was cut by 6 bases, the J end by 2 bases, with 9 bases between. The CDR3 has 12 residues. The CDR3 DNA reads as TGTGCCAGCACCCGGACCCCCTACGAGCAGTACTTC. Translation gives CASTRTPYEQYF.

This clone has a handful of counts. V usage is TRBV5-1 and J usage is TRBJ1-6, with D tentatively TRBD1 (5 bases). Per germline, CDR1 SGHRS and CDR2 YFSETQ. With 4 bases removed from V and 7 bases from J, the gap between germline ends came to 18 bases. The CDR3 loop spans 16 amino acids. The CDR3 sequence: CASSPEEGRRNSPLHF. CDR3 sequence (DNA): TGCGCCAGCAGCCCGGAGGAGGGGCGTCGGAATTCACCCCTCCACTTT.

On this clone: The sample holds other DNA sequences that translate to the same CDR3. The chain links TRBV7-3 to TRBJ1-1; D remains unclear. Germline V gives CDR1 SGHTA, CDR2 FQGTGA. The V and J ends lost 3 bases and 1 base respectively, with 6 bases between them. The CDR3 consists of 13 residues. CDR3 sequence: CASSLVGNTEAFF. The CDR3 bases are TGTGCCAGCAGCTTGGTGGGGAACACTGAAGCTTTCTTT.